The text below deals with one T cell receptor beta chain. Authors' data handling: Nucleated cell number was recorded as an estimate derived from reference gene primer amplification. Data came from immunoSEQ multiplex PCR; TCRdb stores just in-frame clones and leaves some out. From that table come the V and J calls and clone size; the DNA was used to work out D and trimming. The sample includes 55,000 to 90,000 clones, about 85% seen only once; the top ten take approximately 35%. The data belong to a study of blood T cell repertoires in COVID-19. The overall study: From the United States, Italy and Spain came samples of acute and convalescent COVID-19. The analysed material was cDNA or gDNA that came from T cells, B-cell-depleted T cells, or PBMCs.

V shed 11 bases and J 5 bases; nucleotides not matched to a gene: 13. Germline V lookup: CDR1 MNHEY, CDR2 SVGAGI. This CDR3 is 14 amino acids long. The clonotype was recovered from a woman older than 75 with active or convalescent COVID-19. Sequencing was done on a sample of peripheral blood. J is TRBJ2-3 and V is TRBV6-5; TRBD1 matches at 7 bases. The chain's CDR3 is CAVRQGFSIDTQYF. The CDR3, as DNA: TGTGCCGTACGACAGGGCTTTTCAATAGATACGCAGTATTTT.